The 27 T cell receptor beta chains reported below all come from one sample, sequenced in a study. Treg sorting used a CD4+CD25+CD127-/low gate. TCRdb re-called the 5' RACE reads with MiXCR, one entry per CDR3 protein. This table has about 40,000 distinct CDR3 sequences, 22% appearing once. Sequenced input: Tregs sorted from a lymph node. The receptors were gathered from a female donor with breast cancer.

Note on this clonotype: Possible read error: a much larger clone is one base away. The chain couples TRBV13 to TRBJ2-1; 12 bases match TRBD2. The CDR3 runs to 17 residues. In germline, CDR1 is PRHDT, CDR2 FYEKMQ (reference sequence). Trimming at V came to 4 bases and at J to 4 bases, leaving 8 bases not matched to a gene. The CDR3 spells CASSSAASGRGYNEQFF. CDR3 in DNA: TGTGCCAGCAGCTCAGCGGCTAGCGGGAGGGGTTACAATGAGCAGTTCTTC. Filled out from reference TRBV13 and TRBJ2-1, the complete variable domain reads AAGVIQSPRHLIKEKRETATLKCYPIPRHDTVYWYQQGPGQDPQFLISFYEKMQSDKGSIPDRFSAQQFSDYHSELNMSSLELGDSALYFCASSSAASGRGYNEQFFGPGTRLTVL.

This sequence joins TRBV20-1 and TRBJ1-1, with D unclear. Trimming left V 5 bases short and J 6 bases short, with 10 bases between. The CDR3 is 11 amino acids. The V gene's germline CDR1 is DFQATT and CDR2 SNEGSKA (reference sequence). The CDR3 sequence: CSASRAPEAFF. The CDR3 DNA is TGCAGTGCTTCAAGGGCACCTGAAGCTTTCTTT.

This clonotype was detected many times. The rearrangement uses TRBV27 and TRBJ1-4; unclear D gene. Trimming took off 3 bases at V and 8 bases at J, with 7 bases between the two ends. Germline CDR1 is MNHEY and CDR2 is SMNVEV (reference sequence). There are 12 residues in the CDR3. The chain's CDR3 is CASSFYGEKLFF. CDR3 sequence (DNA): TGTGCCAGCAGTTTTTACGGGGAAAAACTGTTTTTT.

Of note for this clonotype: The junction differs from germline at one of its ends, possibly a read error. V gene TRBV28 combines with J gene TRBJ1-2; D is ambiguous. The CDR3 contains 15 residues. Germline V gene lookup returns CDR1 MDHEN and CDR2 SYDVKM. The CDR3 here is CASSLTQLAFYGYAF. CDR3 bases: TGTGCCAGCAGTTTGACCCAACTGGCCTTCTATGGCTACGCCTTC.

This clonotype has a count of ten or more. This CDR3 is CASSGQAGELFF. The CDR3 region has the DNA TGTGCCAGCAGCGGGCAGGCGGGGGAGCTGTTTTTT. The chain recombines TRBV9 with TRBJ2-2; D uncertain. Trimming took 3 bases from V and 8 from J, leaving 8 bases between them. CDR1 SGDLS and CDR2 YYNGEE come from the germline V gene. The length of the CDR3 is 12 residues. The full variable domain, its missing parts supplied by reference TRBV9 and TRBJ2-2, is DSGVTQTPKHLITATGQRVTLRCSPRSGDLSVYWYQQSLDQGLQFLIQYYNGEERAKGNILERFSAQQFPDLHSELNLSSLELGDSALYFCASSGQAGELFFGEGSRLTVL.

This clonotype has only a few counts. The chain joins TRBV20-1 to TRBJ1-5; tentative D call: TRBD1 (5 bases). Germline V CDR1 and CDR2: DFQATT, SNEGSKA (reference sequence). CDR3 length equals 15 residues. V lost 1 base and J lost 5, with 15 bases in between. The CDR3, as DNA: TGCAGTGCTAGAGTGTTGGGCAGGGAAGATCAGCCCCAGCATTTT. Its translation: CSARVLGREDQPQHF.

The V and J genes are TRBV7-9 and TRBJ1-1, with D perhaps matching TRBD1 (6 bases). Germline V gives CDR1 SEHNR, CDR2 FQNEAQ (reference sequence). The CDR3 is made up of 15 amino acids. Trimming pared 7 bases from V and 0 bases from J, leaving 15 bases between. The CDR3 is CASKRGTSLNTEAFF. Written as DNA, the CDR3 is TGTGCCAGCAAAAGGGGGACATCCTTGAACACTGAAGCTTTCTTT.

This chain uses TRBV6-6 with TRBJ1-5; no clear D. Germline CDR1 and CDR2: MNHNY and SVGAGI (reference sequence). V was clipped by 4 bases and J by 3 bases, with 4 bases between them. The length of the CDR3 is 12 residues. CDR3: CASSLVNQPQHF. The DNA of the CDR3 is TGTGCCAGCAGTTTGGTCAATCAGCCCCAGCATTTT.

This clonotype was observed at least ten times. CDR3 amino acids: CASSRTSGGAQETQYF. CDR3 coding DNA: TGTGCCAGCAGCCGCACTAGCGGGGGGGCCCAAGAGACCCAGTACTTC. The chain is built from TRBV9 and TRBJ2-5; TRBD2 matches 13 bases. Germline trimming cut 4 bases from V and 1 base from J; bases unmatched to any gene: 4. Germline values: CDR1 SGDLS, CDR2 YYNGEE. The CDR3 runs 16 residues.

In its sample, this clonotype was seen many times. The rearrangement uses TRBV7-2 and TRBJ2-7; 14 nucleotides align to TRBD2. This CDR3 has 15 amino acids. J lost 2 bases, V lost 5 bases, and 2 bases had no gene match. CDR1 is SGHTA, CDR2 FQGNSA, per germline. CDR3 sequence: CASSLTSGRAYEQYF. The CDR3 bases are TGTGCCAGCAGCCTGACTAGCGGGAGGGCCTACGAGCAGTACTTC.

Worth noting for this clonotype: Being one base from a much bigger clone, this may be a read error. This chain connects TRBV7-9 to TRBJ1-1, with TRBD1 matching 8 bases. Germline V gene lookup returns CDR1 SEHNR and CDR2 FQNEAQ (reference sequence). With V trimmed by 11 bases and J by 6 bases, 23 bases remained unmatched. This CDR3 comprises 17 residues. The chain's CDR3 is CARTGGRTGQVYSEAFF. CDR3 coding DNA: TGTGCCCGCACCGGGGGCCGGACAGGGCAGGTATATTCTGAAGCTTTCTTT.

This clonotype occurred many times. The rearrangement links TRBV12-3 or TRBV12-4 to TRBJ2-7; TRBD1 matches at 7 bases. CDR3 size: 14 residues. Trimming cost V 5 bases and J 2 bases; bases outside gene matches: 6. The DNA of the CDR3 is TGTGCCAGCAGTCCCGGGACAGCAGCCTACGAGCAGTACTTC. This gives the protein CASSPGTAAYEQYF.

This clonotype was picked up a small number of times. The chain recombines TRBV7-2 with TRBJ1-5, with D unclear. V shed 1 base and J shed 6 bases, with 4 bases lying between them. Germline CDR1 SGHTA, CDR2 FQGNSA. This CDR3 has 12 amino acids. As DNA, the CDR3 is TGTGCCAGCAGCTTAGGACCTCAGCCCCAGCATTTT. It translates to CASSLGPQPQHF.

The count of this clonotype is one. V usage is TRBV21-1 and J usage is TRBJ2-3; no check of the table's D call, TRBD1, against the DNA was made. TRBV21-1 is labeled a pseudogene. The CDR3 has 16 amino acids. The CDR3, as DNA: TGCGCCAGCAGCCCGGACAGGGGATCCCTCTCGAATACGCAGTATTTT. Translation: CASSPDRGSLSNTQYF.

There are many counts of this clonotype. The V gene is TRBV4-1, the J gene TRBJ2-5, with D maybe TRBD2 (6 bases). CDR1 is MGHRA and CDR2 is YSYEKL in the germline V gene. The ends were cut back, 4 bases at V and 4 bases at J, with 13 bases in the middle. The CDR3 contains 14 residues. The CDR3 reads CASSPPRESETQYF. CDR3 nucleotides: TGCGCCAGCAGCCCCCCCCGGGAGTCAGAGACCCAGTACTTC.

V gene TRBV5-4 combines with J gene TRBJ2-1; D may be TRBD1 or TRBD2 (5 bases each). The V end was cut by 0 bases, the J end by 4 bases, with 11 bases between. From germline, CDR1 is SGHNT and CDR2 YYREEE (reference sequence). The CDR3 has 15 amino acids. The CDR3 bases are TGTGCCAGCAGCTTGGTGGGGGAAGAATACAATGAGCAGTTCTTC. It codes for CASSLVGEEYNEQFF.

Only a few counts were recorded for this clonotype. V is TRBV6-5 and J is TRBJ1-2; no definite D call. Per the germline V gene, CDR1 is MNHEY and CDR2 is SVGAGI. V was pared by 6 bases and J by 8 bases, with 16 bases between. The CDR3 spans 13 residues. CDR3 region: CASSLRGQGGYTF. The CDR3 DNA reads TGTGCCAGCAGCCTCCGAGGCCAAGGAGGCTACACCTTC.

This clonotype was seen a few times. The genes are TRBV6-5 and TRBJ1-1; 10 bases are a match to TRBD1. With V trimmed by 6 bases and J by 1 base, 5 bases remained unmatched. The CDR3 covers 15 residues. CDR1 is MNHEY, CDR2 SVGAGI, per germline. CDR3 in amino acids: CASRRDRGPNTEAFF. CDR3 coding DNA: TGTGCCAGCAGGCGGGACAGGGGTCCGAACACTGAAGCTTTCTTT.

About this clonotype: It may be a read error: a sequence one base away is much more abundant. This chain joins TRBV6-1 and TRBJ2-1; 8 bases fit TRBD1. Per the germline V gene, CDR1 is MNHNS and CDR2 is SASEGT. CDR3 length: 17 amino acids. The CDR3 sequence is CASSKAGWGQAYNEQFF. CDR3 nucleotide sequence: TGTGCCAGCAGTAAAGCAGGATGGGGACAGGCCTACAATGAGCAGTTCTTC.

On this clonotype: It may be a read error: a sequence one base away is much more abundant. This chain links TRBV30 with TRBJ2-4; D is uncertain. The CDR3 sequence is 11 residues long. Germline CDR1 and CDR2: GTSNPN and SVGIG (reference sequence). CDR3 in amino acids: CVWKVKNIQYF. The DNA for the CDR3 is TGTGTCTGGAAGGTGAAAAACATTCAGTACTTC.

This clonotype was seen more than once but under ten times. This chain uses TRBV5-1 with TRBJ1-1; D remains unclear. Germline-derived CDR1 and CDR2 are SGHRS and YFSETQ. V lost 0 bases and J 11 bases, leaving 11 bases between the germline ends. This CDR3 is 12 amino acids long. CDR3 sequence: CASSLDGRSAFF. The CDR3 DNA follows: TGCGCCAGCAGCTTGGATGGCAGGTCGGCTTTCTTT.

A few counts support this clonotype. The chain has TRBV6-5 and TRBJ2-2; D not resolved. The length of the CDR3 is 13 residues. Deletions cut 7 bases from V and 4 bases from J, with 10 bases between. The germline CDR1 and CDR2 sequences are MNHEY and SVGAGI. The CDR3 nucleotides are TGTGCCAGCAAGACGGTGGGCACCGGGGAGCTGTTTTTT. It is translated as CASKTVGTGELFF.

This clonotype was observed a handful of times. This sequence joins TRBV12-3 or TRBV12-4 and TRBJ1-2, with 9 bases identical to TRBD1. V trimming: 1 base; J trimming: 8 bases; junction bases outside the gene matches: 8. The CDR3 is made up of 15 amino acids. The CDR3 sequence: CASSLGIGDRDGYTF. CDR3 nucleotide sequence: TGTGCCAGCAGTTTAGGCATCGGGGACAGGGACGGCTACACCTTC.

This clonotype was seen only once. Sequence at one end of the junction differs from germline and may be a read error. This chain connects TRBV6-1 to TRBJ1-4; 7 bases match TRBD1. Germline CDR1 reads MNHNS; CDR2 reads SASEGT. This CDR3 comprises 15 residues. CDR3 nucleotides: TGTGCCGGCAGTGAAGATTGGGACAGACGTGAAAAACTGTTTTTT. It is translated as CAGSEDWDRREKLFF.

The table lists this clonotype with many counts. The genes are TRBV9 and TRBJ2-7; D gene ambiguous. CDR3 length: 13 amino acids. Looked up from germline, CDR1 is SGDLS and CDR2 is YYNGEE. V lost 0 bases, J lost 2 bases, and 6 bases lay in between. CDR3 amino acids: CASSVDGTYEQYF. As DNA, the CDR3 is TGTGCCAGCAGCGTAGACGGTACCTACGAGCAGTACTTC.

The CDR3 bases are TGTGCCAGCAGTTTAAAACCATCTATGGCAGGGGTCTATGGCTACACCTTC. It translates to CASSLKPSMAGVYGYTF. This sequence joins TRBV12-3 or TRBV12-4 and TRBJ1-2; D is possibly TRBD1 (6 bases). This CDR3 spans 17 amino acids. Trimming cost V 2 bases and J 4 bases, with 20 bases left between them.

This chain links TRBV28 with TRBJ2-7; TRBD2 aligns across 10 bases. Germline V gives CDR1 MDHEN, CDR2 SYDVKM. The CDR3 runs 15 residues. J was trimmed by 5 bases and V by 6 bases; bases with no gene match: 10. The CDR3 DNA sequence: TGTGCCAGCAGCACGGTGGGACTAGCGAGGCACGAGCAGTACTTC. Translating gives CASSTVGLARHEQYF.